The present T cell receptor beta chain was sequenced within a study of blood T cell repertoires in COVID-19. Study in general: Donors in the United States, Italy and Spain gave samples during acute or convalescent COVID-19. Nucleic acid was either cDNA or gDNA, and it came from T cells, B-cell-depleted T cells, or PBMCs.

As handled by the study authors: Nucleated cell counts were estimated from reference gene primer amplification. The assay was immunoSEQ multiplex PCR, and TCRdb's table has in-frame clones only and misses some. Clone size and the V and J calls come from that table; the DNA yielded D and trimming. Of about 15,000 clones listed, 80% to 90% are singletons. This clone was counted a single time. CDR1 and CDR2 from the germline V gene are KGHDR and SFDVKD. CDR3 length equals 18 residues. The trim removed 0 bases at V and 0 bases at J, leaving 6 bases unmatched. The TCR sequence derives from a man between 65 and 85 years old in a cohort sampled during active COVID-19. The rearrangement links TRBV24-1 to TRBJ2-3, with 9 bases aligning to TRBD2. Sequencing was done on a sample of peripheral blood. The CDR3 region is CATSDLSSGDSSTDTQYF. CDR3 DNA sequence: TGTGCCACCAGTGATTTGTCTAGCGGGGACTCTAGCACAGATACGCAGTATTTT.